Many counts were recorded for the clone carrying this TCR beta chain. The sample comes from a study of T-cell reconstitution after alpha-beta-depleted transplantation in children. V was pared by 4 bases and J by 4 bases, with 16 bases between. Germline CDR1 and CDR2: MDHEN and SYDVKM. The CDR3 contains 15 residues. Unique molecular identifiers were built into the TCRbeta library. Using its own MiXCR run on the PCR reads, TCRdb lists one record per CDR3 protein. Of under 450,000 distinct CDR3 sequences detected, about 16% appear once; the ten largest clones hold around 30%. Sequencing used PBMCs, mostly from graft donor cells, obtained 360 days after TCRalphabeta/CD19-depleted stem cell transplant. This chain links TRBV28 with TRBJ1-2; maybe TRBD1 (6 bases). The clonotype was recovered from a boy under two years old who had a stem cell transplant for Wiskott-Aldrich syndrome, so the T cells may come from the graft donor. The CDR3 nucleotides are TGTGCCAGCAGTTCTCTGACGACAGGCAGCTATGGCTACACCTTC. It codes for CASSSLTTGSYGYTF.